This passage covers 15 T cell receptor beta chains from one sample sequenced in a study of T cells in localized non-small cell lung cancer. The table came from immunoSEQ multiplex PCR; TCRdb's copy has only in-frame clones and leaves some out. This sample has around 92,000 clones, with roughly 93% found just once. The material was PBMCs, obtained before any cancer treatment. The receptor source for this set is a woman aged 35 to 69 with stage II squamous cell lung carcinoma.

The V gene is TRBV27, the J gene TRBJ2-7; 10 nucleotides match TRBD1. The CDR3 extends over 16 amino acids. J gave up 0 bases and V 3 bases, and 5 bases lay outside the gene matches. Looked up from germline, CDR1 is MNHEY and CDR2 is SMNVEV (reference sequence). Written as DNA, the CDR3 is TGTGCCAGCAGTTTCCAGACAGGGGGCCTCTCCTACGAGCAGTACTTC. Its translation: CASSFQTGGLSYEQYF.

The CDR3 loop is CASGSDTVNEQFF. The CDR3 DNA sequence: TGTGCTAGTGGTAGCGATACTGTCAATGAGCAGTTCTTC. The V call is TRBV12-5, the J call TRBJ2-1; D remains ambiguous. The germline V and J ends were trimmed by 5 bases and 6 bases, with 11 bases remaining between them. This CDR3 contains 13 residues. CDR1 and CDR2 (germline): LGHNT, FRNRAP.

The genes are TRBV5-1 and TRBJ1-5; 9 bases align to TRBD1. Per the germline V gene, CDR1 is SGHRS and CDR2 is YFSETQ. The V segment lost 4 bases and the J segment 1 base; nucleotides outside the gene matches: 3. The CDR3 is 15 residues long. The CDR3 reads CASSEGTGSNQPQHF. Written as DNA, the CDR3 is TGCGCCAGCAGCGAGGGGACAGGGAGCAATCAGCCCCAGCATTTT.

The V and J genes are TRBV28 and TRBJ1-3; D is unclear. This CDR3 is built from 15 residues. The germline V gene encodes CDR1 MDHEN and CDR2 SYDVKM. Trimming took off 5 bases at V and 2 bases at J, with 13 bases between the two ends. The DNA of the CDR3 is TGTGCCAGCAGTACCACCAACGGTCCTGGAAACACCATATATTTT. It encodes CASSTTNGPGNTIYF.

This sequence joins TRBV5-6 and TRBJ2-3; 9 bases are shared with TRBD2. V shed 4 bases and J 4 bases; nucleotides not matched to a gene: 7. Per the germline V gene, CDR1 is SGHDT and CDR2 is YYEEEE. This CDR3 has 15 residues. Here the CDR3 DNA reads TGTGCCAGCAGCGGCCAAGCGGGAGGCGCAGATACGCAGTATTTT. This gives the protein CASSGQAGGADTQYF.

The J gene is TRBJ2-7, the V gene TRBV25-1; D is ambiguous. This CDR3 contains 14 residues. Germline CDR1 is MGHDK and CDR2 is SYGVNS. The V end was cut by 6 bases, the J end by 3 bases, with 15 bases between. DNA for the CDR3: TGTGCCAGCAGAGAAGACGGATTTGGCTACGAGCAGTACTTC. It yields the protein CASREDGFGYEQYF.

CDR3 residues: CASSPVPLQGLGAQHF. The DNA for the CDR3 is TGCGCCAGCAGCCCCGTACCCCTTCAGGGGCTGGGGGCCCAGCATTTT. This chain uses TRBV4-1 with TRBJ1-5, with D perhaps matching TRBD1 (6 bases). The length of the CDR3 is 16 residues. CDR1 is MGHRA, CDR2 YSYEKL, per germline. V dropped 4 bases and J dropped 11 bases, with 24 bases sitting between them.

V gene TRBV6-1 combines with J gene TRBJ2-6; no clear D gene. The germline gives CDR1 MNHNS, CDR2 SASEGT. Trimming removed 5 bases from V and 2 bases from J, with 7 bases in between. CDR3 length: 14 residues. The CDR3 protein is CASSTSAGANVLTF. The CDR3 coding sequence is TGTGCCAGCAGTACCAGCGCTGGGGCCAACGTCCTGACTTTC.

This chain uses TRBV28 with TRBJ1-6; D possibly corresponds to TRBD1 (5 bases). The CDR3 loop spans 15 amino acids. Germline V gene lookup returns CDR1 MDHEN and CDR2 SYDVKM. Trimming pared 6 bases from V and 3 bases from J, leaving 12 bases between. The CDR3 here is CASRRGTDYNSPLHF. The DNA for the CDR3 is TGTGCCAGCAGGAGGGGAACGGACTATAATTCACCCCTCCACTTT.

The CDR3 loop is CASSHGPEGRVSEAFF. The CDR3 DNA reads as TGCGCCAGCAGCCACGGACCGGAGGGACGGGTGTCTGAAGCTTTCTTT. The V call is TRBV5-1, the J call TRBJ1-1, with D possibly being TRBD1 (5 bases). Trimming removed 4 bases from V and 6 bases from J, with 22 bases in between. The CDR3 sequence is 16 residues long. Germline V gene lookup returns CDR1 SGHRS and CDR2 YFSETQ.

This chain uses TRBV28 with TRBJ1-6; 10 nucleotides agree with TRBD1. Germline lookup yields CDR1 MDHEN and CDR2 SYDVKM. The CDR3 consists of 15 residues. J lost 9 bases, V lost 7 bases, and 9 bases had no gene match. The CDR3 sequence is CASTHRDRGSSPLHF. The CDR3 DNA reads TGTGCCAGCACCCACCGGGACAGGGGAAGTTCACCCCTCCACTTT.

This clone was found once. This rearrangement joins TRBV10-3 to TRBJ1-1; possible D gene TRBD1, 6 bases. Germline V lookup: CDR1 ENHRY, CDR2 SYGVKD. The CDR3 is 13 amino acids. The germline V and J ends were trimmed by 10 bases and 5 bases, with 17 bases remaining between them. CDR3 protein: CASVQGGQTEAFF. CDR3 bases: TGTGCCAGCGTACAGGGTGGGCAAACTGAAGCTTTCTTT.

The CDR3 DNA reads TGTGCCAGTAGTGCGGACAGGGCGCATCATGGCTACACCTTC. Its protein product is CASSADRAHHGYTF. This chain uses TRBV19 with TRBJ1-2; TRBD1 agrees at 8 bases. The CDR3 runs to 14 residues. CDR1 and CDR2 from the germline V gene are LNHDA and SQIVND (reference sequence). The V gene end was trimmed by 5 bases and the J gene end by 6 bases; junction bases not matched to a gene: 8.

This rearrangement joins TRBV30 to TRBJ2-3, with D tentatively TRBD2 (6 bases). The germline V and J ends were trimmed by 5 bases and 1 base, with 16 bases remaining between them. Germline V gene sequence: CDR1 GTSNPN, CDR2 SVGIG (reference sequence). The length of the CDR3 is 15 residues. The CDR3 loop is CAWWDLGGGTDTQYF. CDR3 bases: TGTGCCTGGTGGGACCTGGGGGGTGGCACAGATACGCAGTATTTT.

V is TRBV18 and J is TRBJ2-5; tentative D call: TRBD2 (6 bases). V was clipped by 3 bases and J by 1 base, with 15 bases between them. CDR3 size: 16 residues. The germline CDR1 and CDR2 sequences are KGHSH and LQKENI. The CDR3 loop reads CASSPVGGRLQETQYF. The CDR3 bases are TGTGCCAGCTCACCCGTGGGGGGAAGACTCCAAGAGACCCAGTACTTC.